This T cell receptor (beta chain) is from a study of human T cells and chemical hapten exposure. The study extracted total RNA from unfractionated whole blood. The CDR3 consists of 15 residues. Germline CDR1 is SGHVS and CDR2 is FNYEAQ. V was trimmed by 5 bases and J by 2 bases, leaving 14 bases between them. TCRdb redid the calling of the 5' RACE reads with MiXCR, one entry per CDR3 protein. The profile shows over 95,000 distinct CDR3 sequences, around a fifth of them singletons. This clonotype originated in a human donor in good health. The chain links TRBV7-6 to TRBJ2-3; a possible D gene is TRBD2 (6 bases). The DNA for the CDR3 is TGTGCCAGCAGCATTGGGGACTCCAACACAGATACGCAGTATTTT. Protein sequence: CASSIGDSNTDTQYF.